This T cell receptor (beta chain) was profiled in a study of cytomegalovirus exposure and HLA in healthy donors. Across the whole study: Early release data held 80 million to 100 million unique TCRs from HLA-typed donors.

CDR1 and CDR2 from the germline V gene are SGHTA and FQGNSA. This CDR3 has 13 amino acids. After removal of 2 bases from V and 9 bases from J, the junction contained 4 bases not matched to a gene. General study results and limits: Per a later analysis, 15,000 to 20,000 TCR beta sequences showed association with HLA alleles at 0.05 false discovery rate. With DRB1 most and HLA-C fewest, TCR association rates differed between HLA loci in a later analysis.

It was with 60 Vbeta and 13 Jbeta primers that the PCR ran. Sequenced by immunoSEQ multiplex PCR; TCRdb stores in-frame clones only, minus some. The sample has approximately 140,000 clones, roughly 79% seen once. A note on this clone: Its matching antigen is unknown.

The specimen sequenced was PBMCs. This rearrangement joins TRBV7-2 to TRBJ2-1, with TRBD2 matching 7 bases. This receptor was taken from a woman in her 40s in good health and CMV-seronegative. CDR3 sequence (DNA): TGTGCCAGCAGCTTATGGGGCGGGAGTGAGCAGTTCTTC. Translating it yields CASSLWGGSEQFF. Supplemented by reference TRBV7-2 and TRBJ2-1, the full variable domain reads GAGVSQSPSNKVTEKGKDVELRCDPISGHTALYWYRQSLGQGLEFLIYFQGNSAPDKSGLPSDRFSAERTGGSVSTLTIQRTQQEDSAVYLCASSLWGGSEQFFGPGTRLTVL.